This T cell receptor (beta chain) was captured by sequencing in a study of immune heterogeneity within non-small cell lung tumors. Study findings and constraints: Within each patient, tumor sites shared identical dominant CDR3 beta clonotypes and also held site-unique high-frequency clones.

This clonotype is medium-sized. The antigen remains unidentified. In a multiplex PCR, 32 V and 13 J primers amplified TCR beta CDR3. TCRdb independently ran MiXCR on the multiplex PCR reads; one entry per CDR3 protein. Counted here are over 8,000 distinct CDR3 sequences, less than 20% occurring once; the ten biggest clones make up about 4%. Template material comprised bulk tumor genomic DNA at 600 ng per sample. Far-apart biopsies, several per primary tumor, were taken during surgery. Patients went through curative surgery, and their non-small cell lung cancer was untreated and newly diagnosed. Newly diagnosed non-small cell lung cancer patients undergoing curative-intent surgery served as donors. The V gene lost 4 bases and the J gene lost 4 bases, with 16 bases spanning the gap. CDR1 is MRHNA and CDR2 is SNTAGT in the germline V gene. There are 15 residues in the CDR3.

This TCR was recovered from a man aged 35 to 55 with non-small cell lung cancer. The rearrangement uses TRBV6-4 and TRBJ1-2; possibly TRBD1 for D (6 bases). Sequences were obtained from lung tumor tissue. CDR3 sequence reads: CASSVKAGAVYGYTF. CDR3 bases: TGTGCCAGCAGTGTGAAGGCAGGGGCGGTCTATGGCTACACCTTC.